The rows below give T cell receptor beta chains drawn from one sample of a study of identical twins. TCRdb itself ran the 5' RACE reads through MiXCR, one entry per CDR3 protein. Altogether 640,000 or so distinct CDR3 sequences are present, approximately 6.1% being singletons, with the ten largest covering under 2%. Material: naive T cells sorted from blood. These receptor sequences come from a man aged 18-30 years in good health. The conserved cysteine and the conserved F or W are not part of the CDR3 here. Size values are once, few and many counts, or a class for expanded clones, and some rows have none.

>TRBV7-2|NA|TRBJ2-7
ASSLDRFTYEQY
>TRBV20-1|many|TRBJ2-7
SARRGQYYEQY
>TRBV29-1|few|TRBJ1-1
SVEGGVF
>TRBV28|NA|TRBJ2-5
ASSLWGGGETQY
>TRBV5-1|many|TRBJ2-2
ASSQTTGRYTGELF
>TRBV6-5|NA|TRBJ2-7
ASVGSGYEQY
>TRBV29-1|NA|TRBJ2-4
SVQDRTKNIQY
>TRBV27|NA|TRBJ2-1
ASSYQLAGVANEQF
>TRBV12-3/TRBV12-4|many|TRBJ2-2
ASSFEGGTGELF
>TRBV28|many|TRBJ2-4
ASSSDSRGFNIQY
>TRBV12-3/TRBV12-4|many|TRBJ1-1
ASTEGGRWNTEAF
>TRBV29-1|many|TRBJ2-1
SVPRTGVYEQF
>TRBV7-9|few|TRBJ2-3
ASSSGPVTDTQY
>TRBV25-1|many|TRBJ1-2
ASSDGSGYT
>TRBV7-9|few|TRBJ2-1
ASSLGGLAGSWNEQF
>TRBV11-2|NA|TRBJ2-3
ASSLVTRADTQY
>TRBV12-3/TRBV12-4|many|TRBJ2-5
ASSRARETQY
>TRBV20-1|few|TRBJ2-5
SASPLAGVLETQY
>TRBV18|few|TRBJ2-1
ASSPSLAGSSYNEQF
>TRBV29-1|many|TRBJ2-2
SVFGAGSGELF
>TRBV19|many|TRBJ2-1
ASRIQGREQF
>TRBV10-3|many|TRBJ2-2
AISRQGTNTGELF